This T cell receptor (beta chain) was captured in a study of beta chain features in type 1 diabetes. The wider study: All of the samples together had approximately 100,000,000 sorted cells examined.

The table lists this clone with a few counts. Its specificity is unknown. The study reverse transcribed the entire isolated RNA, so it sequenced expressed TCRB transcripts. TCRdb's copy holds only in-frame clones and misses some; the assay was immunoSEQ multiplex PCR. Seen here are under 300,000 clones, roughly 16% observed once, and the top ten hold 0.065% to 0.095%. V lost 3 bases to trimming and J lost 3 bases, with 9 bases between them. Germline V gene sequence: CDR1 SGDLS, CDR2 YYNGEE. The CDR3 spans 13 residues. Study observations and caveats: Type 1 diabetes patients had TCRB CDR3s that were shorter (moderately but significantly so) in all four CD4+ subsets.

Every sorted population was more than 95% pure. This TCR was sampled from a man aged 25 to 40 with type 1 diabetes. The chain links TRBV9 to TRBJ1-1; D uncertain. Source material: naive CD4+ T cells from blood. The CDR3 region has the DNA TGTGCCAGCAGCGAGCCCGCGGACACTGAAGCTTTCTTT. Amino acids: CASSEPADTEAFF.